This T cell receptor beta chain was identified during a study of beta chain features in type 1 diabetes. In the case of this clone: As yet, its antigen is unknown.

The investigators reverse transcribed all of the isolated RNA, so they sequenced expressed TCRB transcripts. Sequenced by immunoSEQ multiplex PCR; TCRdb stores in-frame clones only, minus some. The profile covers around 160,000 clones, with 7.5% to 9.5% appearing a single time and approximately 0.56% taken by the ten largest. Germline loops: CDR1 SGHTA, CDR2 FQGNSA. The ends were cut back, 3 bases at V and 4 bases at J, with 8 bases in the middle. The CDR3 is 13 residues long. Broader study findings: Moderately but significantly shorter TCRB CDR3s were found in Type 1 diabetes patients in all four CD4+ subsets.

The sample comprised central memory CD4+ T cells from blood. The receptor's source is a woman aged 18-29 years with type 1 diabetes. The rearrangement links TRBV7-2 to TRBJ2-3; D not certain. The CDR3 DNA is TGTGCCAGCAGCTTCAACATCGCAGATACGCAGTATTTT. Translating it yields CASSFNIADTQYF. The full variable domain, rest sourced from reference TRBV7-2 and TRBJ2-3, is GAGVSQSPSNKVTEKGKDVELRCDPISGHTALYWYRQSLGQGLEFLIYFQGNSAPDKSGLPSDRFSAERTGGSVSTLTIQRTQQEDSAVYLCASSFNIADTQYFGPGTRLTVL.